These T cell receptor beta chains were read from a single sample in a study of PD-1 blockade in classical Hodgkin lymphoma. Some clones are missing from TCRdb's copy, which holds only in-frame ones; the method was immunoSEQ multiplex PCR. The table has about 20,000 clones, roughly 80% seen once; the top ten hold more than 5.5%. This material consisted of CD8+ T cells from blood, taken before the fourth cycle of nivolumab. These receptors were taken from a human donor with classical Hodgkin lymphoma. CDR3s include the opening cysteine and the closing phenylalanine or tryptophan. The D gene is left open where the match is weak. Clone size appears in some rows only: once, few, many, or a class for an expanded clone.

>TRBV20-1|-|TRBJ1-4|-
TGCAGTGCCTCCTATTTTGAAAAACTGTTTTTT
CSASYFEKLFF
>TRBV7-6|-|TRBJ2-7|-
TGTGCCAGCAGCTTAAGCCTAGCCCAGCAGTACTTC
CASSLSLAQQYF
>TRBV5-8|-|TRBJ1-5|TRBD1
TGTGCCAGCAGCGAGGAGACAGGGGGGATCTGGGAACAGCCCCAGCATTTT
CASSEETGGIWEQPQHF
>TRBV2|-|TRBJ1-4|-
TGTGCCAGCAGTCGCAGTGTAGGTGAAAAACTGTTTTTT
CASSRSVGEKLFF
>TRBV7-8|-|TRBJ1-1|-
TGTGCCAGCAGCTTTTACCAGGGGAACACTGAAGCTTTCTTT
CASSFYQGNTEAFF
>TRBV13|-|TRBJ2-2|-
TGTGCCAGCAGCTACGGACCGAACACCGGGGAGCTGTTTTTT
CASSYGPNTGELFF
>TRBV7-6|-|TRBJ2-7|-
TGTGCCAGCAGCTTAGCTCAGCACTCCTACGAGCAGTACTTC
CASSLAQHSYEQYF
>TRBV30|-|TRBJ2-7|TRBD2
TGTGCCTTCCTCACCCGACTAGCTCAATCGAGATCTAACTACGAGCAGTACTTC
CAFLTRLAQSRSNYEQYF
>TRBV2|-|TRBJ1-4|-
TGTGCCTGGATCGACAGGTTAAATGAAAAACTGTTTTTT
CAWIDRLNEKLFF
>TRBV19|few|TRBJ2-7|-
TGTGCCAGTAGGATTTCCAGGAGCTCCTACGAGCAGTACTTC
CASRISRSSYEQYF
>TRBV1|once|TRBJ1-1|-
TGCACCAGCAGCGCGGGACACCTGAACACTGAAGCTTTCTTT
CTSSAGHLNTEAFF
>TRBV4-2|-|TRBJ1-1|-
TGTGCCAGCAGCGAGCGGACTGGGGTAGGCACTGAAGCTTTCTTT
CASSERTGVGTEAFF
>TRBV5-1|-|TRBJ1-1|-
TGCGCCAGCAGCTTTACAGTGAACACTGAAGCTTTCTTT
CASSFTVNTEAFF
>TRBV4-1|-|TRBJ2-7|-
TGCGCCAGCAGCCAAACCCAGTCCTACGAGCAGTACTTC
CASSQTQSYEQYF
>TRBV19|-|TRBJ2-7|TRBD2
TGTGCCACCGGACTAGCGGGGGCTTCCTACGAGCAGTACTTC
CATGLAGASYEQYF
>TRBV11-2|-|TRBJ2-7|TRBD2
TGTGCCAGCAGCCCCGCAGCGGGGGTTCTGGGCGAGCAGTACTTC
CASSPAAGVLGEQYF
>TRBV7-2|-|TRBJ1-6|-
TGTGCCAGCAGCCCGAGCGGCAGAAGAAACTTTAATTCACCCCTCCACTTT
CASSPSGRRNFNSPLHF
>TRBV9|few|TRBJ1-1|TRBD1
TGTGCCAGCAGCGCGACTAACAGGGGGAACACTGAAGCTTTCTTT
CASSATNRGNTEAFF
>TRBV7-9|-|TRBJ2-3|-
TGTGCCAGCCATACGTTGGGGGCCAGCACAGATACGCAGTATTTT
CASHTLGASTDTQYF
>TRBV6-5|-|TRBJ2-2|-
TGTGCCAGCAGCCCGGGACACAACACCGGGGAGCTGTTTTTT
CASSPGHNTGELFF
>TRBV13|once|TRBJ2-7|TRBD2
TGTGCCAGCAGCAAAGGACTAGCGAGGTACGAGCAGTACTTC
CASSKGLARYEQYF
>TRBV2|-|TRBJ1-2|TRBD1
TGTGCCAGCAGCTCAGGGACAGATTATGGCTACACCTTC
CASSSGTDYGYTF
>TRBV29-1|few|TRBJ1-1|TRBD1
TGCAGCGTTCGGGACAGGGGGCAGGGTGAAGCTTTCTTT
CSVRDRGQGEAFF
>TRBV25-1|-|TRBJ2-3|-
TGTGCCAGCAGTGAAGGAGGGGGCACAGATACGCAGTATTTT
CASSEGGGTDTQYF
>TRBV11-2|-|TRBJ2-7|TRBD1
TGTGCCAGCAGCTATGGACAGGCCTACGAGCAGTACTTC
CASSYGQAYEQYF
>TRBV19|-|TRBJ1-6|TRBD1
TGTGCCAGTACCAAGCCGGGACAGGTGAATTCACCCCTCCACTTT
CASTKPGQVNSPLHF
>TRBV21-1|-|TRBJ2-1|-
TGTGCCAGCAGCGCTGAATGTCAGTACATAAAAAACCACAATGAGCAGTTCTTC
CASSAECQYIKNHNEQFF
>TRBV28|few|TRBJ1-2|-
TGTGCCAGCACCCAAGTGGGGTCCGTCTATGGCTACACCTTC
CASTQVGSVYGYTF
>TRBV19|-|TRBJ1-5|-
TGTGCCAGTATTCCGTGGTCCGGGGTCGTCGATCAGCCCCAGCATTTT
CASIPWSGVVDQPQHF
>TRBV28|-|TRBJ1-6|-
TGTGCCAGCAGTTTGCTCCTGGGGGGTAAGAATTCACCCCTCCACTTT
CASSLLLGGKNSPLHF
>TRBV5-5|once|TRBJ2-1|TRBD2
TGTGCCAGCTGCTTCCTTTATGGGGGGGTATGGGAGCAGTTCTTC
CASCFLYGGVWEQFF
>TRBV10-1|once|TRBJ1-6|-
TGCGCCAGCAGTGCAGGGGAGGGATCACCCCTCCACTTT
CASSAGEGSPLHF
>TRBV4-1|-|TRBJ2-5|-
TGCGCCAGCAGCCAAGGGCAGGGCCCAGAGACCCAGTACTTC
CASSQGQGPETQYF
>TRBV7-9|-|TRBJ2-7|-
TGTGCCAGCAGCTCGGGACTTTCCTACGAGCAGTACTTC
CASSSGLSYEQYF
>TRBV27|-|TRBJ2-3|TRBD1
TGTGCCAGCCGGACAGGGCGAGATACGCAGTATTTT
CASRTGRDTQYF
>TRBV5-1|-|TRBJ2-7|TRBD1
TGCGCCAGCAGCTTGGACACCCTCTTGACAGGGGGCCTGGAGCAGTACTTC
CASSLDTLLTGGLEQYF
>TRBV11-2|-|TRBJ2-3|-
TGTGCCAGCAGCTTAGGGGGTAGTAGCGATACGCAGTATTTT
CASSLGGSSDTQYF
>TRBV5-1|-|TRBJ2-7|-
TGCGCCAGCAGCTTGGACAGTACCTACGAGCAGTACTTC
CASSLDSTYEQYF
>TRBV2|-|TRBJ1-6|-
TGTGCCAGCAGTGCAGTTCGGACGCCAGCTTTTAATTCACCCCTCCACTTT
CASSAVRTPAFNSPLHF
>TRBV28|-|TRBJ2-3|-
TGTGCCAGTCTGTGGGGCGCGGACGATACGCAGTATTTT
CASLWGADDTQYF
>TRBV7-3|-|TRBJ2-1|-
TGTGCCAGCAGCCCCCGGGGCGGAACCTACAATGAGCAGTTCTTC
CASSPRGGTYNEQFF
>TRBV6-5|-|TRBJ2-2|-
TGTGCCAGCAGTTACTACTCAAACACCGGGGAGCTGTTTTTT
CASSYYSNTGELFF
>TRBV6-6|-|TRBJ2-3|-
TGTGCCAGCAGTTATTACACTGAGAGGGATACGCAGTATTTT
CASSYYTERDTQYF
>TRBV6-4|-|TRBJ2-1|-
TGTGCCAGCAGTGACTCTGCGTTAAGCTCCTACAATGAGCAGTTCTTC
CASSDSALSSYNEQFF
>TRBV5-1|-|TRBJ1-3|TRBD1
TGCGCCAGCAGCACCGGGACAGGACCCACCTCTGGAAACACCATATATTTT
CASSTGTGPTSGNTIYF
>TRBV6-5|-|TRBJ2-1|-
TGTGCCAGCAGTTACTCGCCCAGCAATGAGCAGTTCTTC
CASSYSPSNEQFF
>TRBV7-8|-|TRBJ2-5|TRBD2
TGTGCCAGCACCGGACTAGCGGGGCAAGAGACCCAGTACTTC
CASTGLAGQETQYF
>TRBV9|-|TRBJ1-4|-
TGTGCCAGCAGCGCGCCGACAGGAGGAGCCGGTGCAACTAATGAAAAACTGTTTTTT
CASSAPTGGAGATNEKLFF
>TRBV7-2|-|TRBJ2-7|-
TGTGCCAGCAGCTACGGTTCGTACGAGCAGTACTTC
CASSYGSYEQYF
>TRBV27|-|TRBJ1-6|-
TGTGCCAGCAGCCCGGGTAACTCCTATAATTCACCCCTCCACTTT
CASSPGNSYNSPLHF
>TRBV5-6|-|TRBJ1-2|TRBD1
TGTGCCAGCAGCTTCTTCGGGACAGGGGGCATCGGCTATGGCTACACCTTC
CASSFFGTGGIGYGYTF
>TRBV10-3|-|TRBJ2-4|-
TGTGCCATCAGTGAGTCGGGTAGCCAAAACATTCAGTACTTC
CAISESGSQNIQYF
>TRBV7-2|-|TRBJ1-1|-
TGTGCCAGCAGCTCGAGGGTGATGGAAGCTTTCTTT
CASSSRVMEAFF
>TRBV7-7|-|TRBJ2-1|TRBD2
TGTGCCAGCAGTACTAGCGGGGCTTCCTACAATGAGCAGTTCTTC
CASSTSGASYNEQFF
>TRBV7-9|-|TRBJ2-7|TRBD1
TGTGCCAGCAGCTTAGAGGGGGGACAGGGGATTTTCGAGCAGTACTTC
CASSLEGGQGIFEQYF
>TRBV27|once|TRBJ2-7|-
TGTGCCAGCAGTTTTAACAGAAACTACGAGCAGTACTTC
CASSFNRNYEQYF
>TRBV4-3|-|TRBJ1-1|-
TGCGCCAGCAGCCAAGCCGGTCCCCGTGAAGCTTTCTTT
CASSQAGPREAFF
>TRBV11-2|-|TRBJ2-3|TRBD2
TGTGCCAGCAGCTTATCTTCGCGGGGGGGCACAGATACGCAGTATTTT
CASSLSSRGGTDTQYF
>TRBV7-9|-|TRBJ1-5|-
TGTGCCAGCAGTACAGGGTTGAGGGGCAATCAGCCCCAGCATTTT
CASSTGLRGNQPQHF